This TCR beta chain was obtained from a study of blood T cell repertoires in COVID-19. This clone was detected once. Germline V lookup: CDR1 LGHNT, CDR2 FRNRAP. The CDR3 is made up of 13 amino acids. The V end was cut by 2 bases, the J end by 5 bases, with 9 bases between. Using immunoSEQ multiplex PCR, the repertoire was profiled, and TCRdb retains in-frame clones only, with some absent. The sample records about 160,000 clones, over 70% being singletons. The source material was PBMCs or T cells enriched from blood (not recorded which). The receptor was derived from a woman aged 40 to 49 with acute COVID-19. This chain uses TRBV12-5 with TRBJ2-5, with D unresolved. The DNA for the CDR3 is TGTGCTAGTGGTTTGATATCACTCGAGACCCAGTACTTC. Residues: CASGLISLETQYF.